A selection of T cell receptor beta chains follows, all from one sample in a study of shared clonotypes between healthy human individuals. Clones were sequenced by immunoSEQ multiplex PCR, and TCRdb holds only the in-frame ones, with some missing. The table lists around 2.1 million clones, 90% to 95% of them singletons. The sequenced material came from naive CD8+ T cells from PBMCs. All receptors derive from a man younger than 35 in good health. Some clones in this sample may be carry-over from other donors' samples. The CDR3 runs from the conserved cysteine through the conserved F or W. The D gene is left open where the match is weak. Clone sizes are given selectively: once, few, many, or a class where the clone is expanded.

v_gene,d_gene,j_gene,abundance,CDR3aa,CDR3nt
TRBV11-2,NA,TRBJ2-7,NA,CASSSPGLSYEQYF,TGTGCCAGCAGCTCGCCGGGACTCTCCTACGAGCAGTACTTC
TRBV25-1,NA,TRBJ1-1,NA,CASSEPRGPHTEAFF,TGTGCCAGCAGTGAGCCGAGGGGCCCCCACACTGAAGCTTTCTTT
TRBV4-1,TRBD2,TRBJ2-1,NA,CASSQVRWEGSYNEQFF,TGCGCCAGCAGCCAAGTTCGGTGGGAGGGGAGTTACAATGAGCAGTTCTTC
TRBV15,TRBD1,TRBJ1-5,NA,CATSGAGGGDQPQHF,TGTGCCACCAGCGGAGCAGGGGGCGGCGATCAGCCCCAGCATTTT
TRBV9,NA,TRBJ2-2,NA,CASSVVGAARTGELFF,TGTGCCAGCAGCGTAGTGGGGGCGGCCAGGACCGGGGAGCTGTTTTTT
TRBV27,NA,TRBJ1-2,NA,CASSLKGVGYGYTF,TGTGCCAGCAGTTTGAAGGGGGTTGGCTATGGCTACACCTTC
TRBV5-1,NA,TRBJ2-5,NA,CASSLWSSANRETQYF,TGCGCCAGCAGCTTGTGGTCTAGCGCCAACAGGGAGACCCAGTACTTC
TRBV11-2,NA,TRBJ2-7,NA,CASSPRGGSRQGRTYEQYF,TGTGCCAGCAGCCCCAGGGGGGGATCCAGACAGGGAAGGACCTACGAGCAGTACTTC
TRBV7-6,TRBD2,TRBJ2-1,NA,CASSSLAGVGNEQFF,TGTGCCAGCAGCTCTTTAGCGGGAGTAGGAAATGAGCAGTTCTTC
TRBV7-2,NA,TRBJ2-3,NA,CASSFISYSHTDTQYF,TGTGCCAGCAGCTTTATATCCTACTCCCACACAGATACGCAGTATTTT
TRBV14,TRBD1,TRBJ1-2,NA,CASRPGTGTNYGYTF,TGTGCCAGCAGACCCGGGACAGGGACTAACTATGGCTACACCTTC
TRBV19,NA,TRBJ2-7,NA,CASSLRTGSVDEQYF,TGTGCCAGTAGCTTACGGACGGGATCAGTGGACGAGCAGTACTTC
TRBV10-3,NA,TRBJ2-7,NA,CAISDEDPGEQYF,TGTGCCATCAGTGATGAGGACCCGGGAGAGCAGTACTTC
TRBV11-2,TRBD2,TRBJ2-3,NA,CASRTSADTQYF,TGTGCCAGCAGAACTAGCGCCGATACGCAGTATTTT
TRBV27,NA,TRBJ2-1,once,CASSFPNNEQFF,TGTGCCAGCAGTTTTCCCAACAATGAGCAGTTCTTC
TRBV19,NA,TRBJ2-7,NA,CASSAAGGGAFSEQYF,TGTGCCAGTAGTGCGGCCGGGGGAGGTGCCTTCTCCGAGCAGTACTTC
TRBV27,NA,TRBJ2-6,NA,CASSDKPGANVLTF,TGTGCCAGCAGTGACAAGCCTGGGGCCAACGTCCTGACTTTC
TRBV27,TRBD1,TRBJ2-1,NA,CASRSRGHRDPQFF,TGTGCCAGCAGATCAAGGGGGCACCGGGACCCTCAGTTCTTC
TRBV19,TRBD2,TRBJ2-1,NA,CASSIVASGRIYNEQFF,TGTGCCAGTAGTATAGTCGCTAGCGGGAGGATCTACAATGAGCAGTTCTTC
TRBV7-9,NA,TRBJ1-4,NA,CASSQGEKLFF,TGTGCCAGCAGCCAGGGTGAAAAACTGTTTTTT
TRBV10-2,NA,TRBJ1-1,NA,CASSESGAGPSTEAFF,TGCGCCAGCAGTGAGTCGGGGGCAGGGCCGAGCACTGAAGCTTTCTTT
TRBV27,NA,TRBJ2-7,NA,CASSLSSGGSYEQYF,TGTGCCAGCAGTTTATCTAGCGGAGGCTCCTACGAGCAGTACTTC
TRBV5-4,NA,TRBJ1-5,NA,CASSGGPGGNQPQHF,TGTGCCAGCAGCGGGGGGCCTGGGGGCAATCAGCCCCAGCATTTT
TRBV7-9,TRBD2,TRBJ2-5,NA,CASSGNLAGNGETQYF,TGTGCCAGCAGCGGCAACTTAGCGGGAAACGGAGAGACCCAGTACTTC
TRBV4-1,NA,TRBJ2-1,NA,CASSQEGALLASYNEQFF,TGCGCCAGCAGCCAAGAGGGGGCCCTTCTAGCCTCTTACAATGAGCAGTTCTTC
TRBV28,TRBD2,TRBJ2-1,NA,CASSLLGTSFMNEQFF,TGTGCCAGCAGTTTATTAGGGACTAGCTTTATGAATGAGCAGTTCTTC
TRBV10-3,TRBD2,TRBJ2-1,NA,CAISAGLAGSYNEQFF,TGTGCCATCAGCGCCGGACTAGCGGGATCCTACAATGAGCAGTTCTTC
TRBV7-3,TRBD2,TRBJ2-1,NA,CASGSPGLATLEQFF,TGTGCCAGCGGATCGCCGGGACTAGCGACCCTAGAGCAGTTCTTC
TRBV28,TRBD1,TRBJ2-2,NA,CASRETGINTGELFF,TGTGCCAGCAGGGAGACAGGGATAAACACCGGGGAGCTGTTTTTT
TRBV7-9,NA,TRBJ1-1,few,CASSLAGAGAFF,TGTGCCAGCAGCTTAGCAGGGGCTGGGGCTTTCTTT
TRBV5-8,NA,TRBJ2-3,NA,CASSLGDTYTDTQYF,TGTGCCAGCAGCTTAGGGGACACCTACACAGATACGCAGTATTTT